This T cell receptor beta chain was recovered during a study of chronic HIV infection and antiretroviral therapy (dated by TCRdb to 2013 to 2016). In the case of this clonotype: Its target antigen remains unknown. The record has no base qualities; no much larger clone is one base away.

The library was built by means of 5' RACE. The sequencer listed for this sample is Illumina MiSeq. TCRdb reworked the public reads: Q25 trimming with fastp, MiXCR clone assembly, productive beta chains retained. A single entry per CDR3 protein holds the most common genes and DNA from its merged rows. This sample gives about 48,000 distinct CDR3 sequences in total; about 20% of them show up just once. The ten largest clones add up to approximately 3% of the sample. CDR3 length: 15 amino acids, cysteine to phenylalanine. Here the CDR3 DNA is all that survives: 45 bases in frame from base 1. A distance of 15 bases separates the germline ends of V and J, which lose 2 bases and 8 bases respectively. CDR1 and CDR2 are read off the germline V gene (reference sequence) as MNHEY and SMNVEV.

The receptor chain draws on TRBV27 and TRBJ1-4; possibly the D gene is TRBD1, per 5 matching bases. Sample: peripheral blood. The clonotype was recovered from an adult who had HIV and had not received antiretroviral therapy, or was an uninfected healthy control (not recorded which). The sequenced DNA: TGTGCCAGCAGTTTACAGGGTTGGGTGGACGAAAAACTGTTTTTT. The resulting protein is CASSLQGWVDEKLFF.